This TCR beta chain was captured by sequencing in a study of cytomegalovirus exposure and HLA in healthy donors. Primers for the PCR totalled 60 Vbeta and 13 Jbeta. Method: immunoSEQ multiplex PCR; TCRdb's copy keeps in-frame clones and lacks some. Of some 140,000 clones in the sample, around 80% were seen once. This clone was counted between two and nine times. Its antigen is currently unknown. Different DNA sequences within this sample yield the same CDR3. The V gene end was trimmed by 6 bases and the J gene end by 5 bases; junction bases not matched to a gene: 3. Germline CDR1 is KGHSH and CDR2 is LQKENI. This CDR3 region has 13 residues. Broader study findings: The later analysis indicated that the majority of CMV-associated TCR beta chains appeared HLA-restricted. Researchers counted around 180 TCR beta chains as cytomegalovirus-associated. It was likely that a cluster of highly shared sequence variants was a sequencing artifact. V- and J-gene trimming in TCR beta was tied to a missense DCLRE1C variant by an analysis performed later.

The TCR was taken from a man aged 30 to 45 in good health. The chain links TRBV18 to TRBJ1-4; 7 bases are a match to TRBD1. Material for sequencing was PBMCs. The CDR3 bases are TGTGCCAGCTCCCCGGGACAGAATGAAAAACTGTTTTTT. It yields the protein CASSPGQNEKLFF. The full variable domain, its missing parts supplied by reference TRBV18 and TRBJ1-4, is NAGVMQNPRHLVRRRGQEARLRCSPMKGHSHVYWYRQLPEEGLKFMVYLQKENIIDESGMPKERFSAEFPKEGPSILRIQQVVRGDSAAYFCASSPGQNEKLFFGSGTQLSVL.